The 9 T cell receptor beta chains below were found in one sample sequenced in a study of blood T cell repertoires in COVID-19. Method: immunoSEQ multiplex PCR; TCRdb's copy keeps in-frame clones and lacks some. The data contain about 130,000 clones, approximately 90% of them singletons. The sequenced material came from peripheral blood. Every receptor here comes from a woman of 80 years or more with acute or convalescent COVID-19.

The V gene is TRBV28, the J gene TRBJ2-7, with 11 positions matching TRBD1. The CDR3 is 15 residues long. The germline V gene has CDR1 MDHEN and CDR2 SYDVKM. J gave up 4 bases and V 7 bases, and 9 bases lay outside the gene matches. The CDR3 DNA is TGTGCCAGCAACCTACTGGGACAGGGGGGGTACGAGCAGTACTTC. Translation: CASNLLGQGGYEQYF.

This chain joins TRBV11-2 and TRBJ1-3; no reliable D call. Germline V gene lookup returns CDR1 SGHAT and CDR2 FQNNGV. The CDR3 length is 15 residues. The ends were cut back, 1 base at V and 8 bases at J, with 15 bases in the middle. The CDR3 loop is CASSLVLGPGDTIYF. CDR3 DNA sequence: TGTGCCAGCAGCTTAGTACTGGGCCCCGGGGACACCATATATTTT.

The chain employs TRBV7-2 and TRBJ2-2, with TRBD1 matching over 10 bases. Per germline, CDR1 SGHTA and CDR2 FQGNSA. CDR3 length equals 16 residues. The V segment lost 5 bases and the J segment 3 bases; nucleotides outside the gene matches: 6. CDR3 DNA sequence: TGTGCCAGCAGCCCTCGACAGGGGGCGTACACCGGGGAGCTGTTTTTT. Translated: CASSPRQGAYTGELFF.

V and J are TRBV6-5 and TRBJ1-1; unclear D gene. V shed 0 bases and J shed 7 bases, with 9 bases lying between them. The germline CDR1 and CDR2 sequences are MNHEY and SVGAGI. The CDR3 loop spans 13 amino acids. The CDR3 loop reads CASSYSATREAFF. CDR3 in DNA: TGTGCCAGCAGTTACTCTGCCACACGTGAAGCTTTCTTT.

The rearrangement uses TRBV19 and TRBJ1-5; TRBD1 aligns across 8 bases. CDR1 is LNHDA and CDR2 is SQIVND in the germline V gene (reference sequence). Germline trimming cut 6 bases from V and 6 bases from J; bases unmatched to any gene: 4. The CDR3 runs to 13 residues. As DNA, the CDR3 is TGTGCCAGTAGCACACAGGGGGGTCAGCCCCAGCATTTT. Amino acids: CASSTQGGQPQHF.

The genes are TRBV9 and TRBJ2-1; D may be TRBD1 (6 bases). Germline CDR1 reads SGDLS; CDR2 reads YYNGEE. The CDR3 contains 15 residues. Trimming removed 0 bases at V and 0 bases at J, with 7 bases between. The chain's CDR3 is CASSVGDTSYNEQFF. The CDR3 region has the DNA TGTGCCAGCAGCGTAGGGGACACCTCCTACAATGAGCAGTTCTTC.

The chain couples TRBV5-1 to TRBJ1-2, with a weak D call TRBD1 (6 bases). The germline CDR1 and CDR2 sequences are SGHRS and YFSETQ. The ends were cut back, 4 bases at V and 6 bases at J, with 16 bases in the middle. The length of the CDR3 is 14 residues. The CDR3 sequence is CASSLQGIEDGYTF. The CDR3 nucleotides read TGCGCCAGCAGCCTCCAGGGGATTGAGGATGGCTACACCTTC.

The chain joins TRBV29-1 to TRBJ1-4, with a tentative D call TRBD1 (6 bases). Germline V gene sequence: CDR1 SQVTM, CDR2 ANQGSEA. With 7 bases removed from V and 7 bases from J, the gap between germline ends came to 13 bases. The CDR3 runs 12 residues. CDR3 region: CSASTGSEKLFF. The DNA of the CDR3 is TGCAGCGCGTCTACAGGGAGTGAAAAACTGTTTTTT.

The chain recombines TRBV5-1 with TRBJ1-1, with a tentative D call TRBD1 (6 bases). Germline-derived CDR1 and CDR2 are SGHRS and YFSETQ. Trimming pared 4 bases from V and 0 bases from J, leaving 16 bases between. CDR3 size: 16 residues. The CDR3 loop is CASSPRQADMNTEAFF. CDR3 DNA: TGCGCCAGCAGCCCCCGACAGGCGGACATGAACACTGAAGCTTTCTTT.